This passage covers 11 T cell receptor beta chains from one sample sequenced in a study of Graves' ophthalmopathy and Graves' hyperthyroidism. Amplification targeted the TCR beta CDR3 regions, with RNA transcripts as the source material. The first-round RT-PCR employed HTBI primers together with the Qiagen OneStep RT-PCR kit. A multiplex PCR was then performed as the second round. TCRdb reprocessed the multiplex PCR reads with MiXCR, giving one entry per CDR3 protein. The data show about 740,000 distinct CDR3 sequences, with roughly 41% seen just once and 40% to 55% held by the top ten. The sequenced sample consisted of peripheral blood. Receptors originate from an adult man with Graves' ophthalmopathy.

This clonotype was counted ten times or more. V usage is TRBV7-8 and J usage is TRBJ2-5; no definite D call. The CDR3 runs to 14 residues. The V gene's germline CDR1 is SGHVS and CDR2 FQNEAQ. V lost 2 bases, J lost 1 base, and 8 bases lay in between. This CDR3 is CASSLLSGQETQYF. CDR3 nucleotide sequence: TGTGCCAGCAGCTTATTGTCTGGCCAAGAGACCCAGTACTTC.

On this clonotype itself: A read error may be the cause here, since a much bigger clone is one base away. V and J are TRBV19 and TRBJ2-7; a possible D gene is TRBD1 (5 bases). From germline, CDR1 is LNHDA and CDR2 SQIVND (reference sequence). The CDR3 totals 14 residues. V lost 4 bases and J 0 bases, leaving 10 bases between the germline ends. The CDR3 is CASSRGSSSYEQYF. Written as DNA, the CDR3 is TGTGCCAGTAGTAGGGGCAGCAGCTCCTACGAGCAGTACTTC.

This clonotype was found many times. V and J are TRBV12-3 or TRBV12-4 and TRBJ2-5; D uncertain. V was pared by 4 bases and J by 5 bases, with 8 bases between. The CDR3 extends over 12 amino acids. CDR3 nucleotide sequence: TGTGCCAGCAGTTACCTCCAGGAGACCCAGTACTTC. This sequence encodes CASSYLQETQYF.

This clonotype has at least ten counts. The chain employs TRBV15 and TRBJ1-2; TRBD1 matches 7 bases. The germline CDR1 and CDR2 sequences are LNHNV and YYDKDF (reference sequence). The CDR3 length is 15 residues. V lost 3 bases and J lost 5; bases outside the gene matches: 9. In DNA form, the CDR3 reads TGTGCCACCAGCAGGAGAATAGGGACAGCATATGGCTACACCTTC. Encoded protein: CATSRRIGTAYGYTF.

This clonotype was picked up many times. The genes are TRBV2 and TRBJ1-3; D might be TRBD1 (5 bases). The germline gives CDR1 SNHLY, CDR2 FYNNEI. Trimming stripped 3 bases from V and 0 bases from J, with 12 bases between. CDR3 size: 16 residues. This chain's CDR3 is CASSDEGRDSGNTIYF. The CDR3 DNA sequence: TGTGCCAGCAGTGACGAGGGGCGAGACTCTGGAAACACCATATATTTT.

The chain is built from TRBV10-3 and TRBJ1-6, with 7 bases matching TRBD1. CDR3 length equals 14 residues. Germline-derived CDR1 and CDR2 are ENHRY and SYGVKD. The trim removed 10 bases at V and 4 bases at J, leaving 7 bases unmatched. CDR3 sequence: CATRLTGYNSPLHF. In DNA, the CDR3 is TGTGCCACTAGATTGACAGGGTATAATTCACCCCTCCACTTT.

Here the CDR3 reads CASSYRASGEETQYF. DNA of the CDR3: TGTGCCAGCAGTTACAGGGCTAGCGGAGAGGAGACCCAGTACTTC. The chain combines TRBV6-6 with TRBJ2-5; 7 bases are shared with TRBD2. The germline V gene encodes CDR1 MNHNY and CDR2 SVGAGI (reference sequence). V lost 2 bases and J lost 5; bases outside the gene matches: 8. CDR3 length: 15 amino acids.

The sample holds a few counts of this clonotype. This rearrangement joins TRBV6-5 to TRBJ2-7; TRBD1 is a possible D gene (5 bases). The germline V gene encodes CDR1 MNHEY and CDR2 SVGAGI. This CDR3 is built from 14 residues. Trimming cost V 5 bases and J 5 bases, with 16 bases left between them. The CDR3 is CASSQGILSDEQYF. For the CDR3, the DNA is TGTGCCAGCAGTCAGGGCATCTTGTCTGACGAGCAGTACTTC.

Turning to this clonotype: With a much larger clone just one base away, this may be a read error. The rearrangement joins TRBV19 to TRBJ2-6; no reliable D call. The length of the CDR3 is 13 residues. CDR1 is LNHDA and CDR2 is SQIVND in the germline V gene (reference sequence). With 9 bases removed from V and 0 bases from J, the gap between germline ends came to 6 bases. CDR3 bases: TGTGCCAGGGCAGCCTCTGGGGCCAACGTCCTGACTTTC. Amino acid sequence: CARAASGANVLTF.

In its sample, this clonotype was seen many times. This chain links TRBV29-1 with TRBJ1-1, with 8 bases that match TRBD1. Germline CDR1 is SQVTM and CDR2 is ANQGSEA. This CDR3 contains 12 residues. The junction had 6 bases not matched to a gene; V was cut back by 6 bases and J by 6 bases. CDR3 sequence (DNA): TGCAGCGTCACCGGGACAGGAGCTGAAGCTTTCTTT. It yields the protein CSVTGTGAEAFF.

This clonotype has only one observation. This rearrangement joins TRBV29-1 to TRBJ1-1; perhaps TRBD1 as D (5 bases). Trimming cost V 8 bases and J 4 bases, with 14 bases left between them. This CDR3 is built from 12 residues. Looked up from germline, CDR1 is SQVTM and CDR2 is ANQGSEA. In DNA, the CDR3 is TGCAGCTTCGGGCAGGGAGGCACTGAAGCTTTCTTT. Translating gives CSFGQGGTEAFF. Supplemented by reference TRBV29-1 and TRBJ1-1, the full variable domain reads SAVISQKPSRDICQRGTSLTIQCQVDSQVTMMFWYRQQPGQSLTLIATANQGSEATYESGFVIDKFPISRPNLTFSTLTVSNMSPEDSSIYLCSFGQGGTEAFFGQGTRLTVV.